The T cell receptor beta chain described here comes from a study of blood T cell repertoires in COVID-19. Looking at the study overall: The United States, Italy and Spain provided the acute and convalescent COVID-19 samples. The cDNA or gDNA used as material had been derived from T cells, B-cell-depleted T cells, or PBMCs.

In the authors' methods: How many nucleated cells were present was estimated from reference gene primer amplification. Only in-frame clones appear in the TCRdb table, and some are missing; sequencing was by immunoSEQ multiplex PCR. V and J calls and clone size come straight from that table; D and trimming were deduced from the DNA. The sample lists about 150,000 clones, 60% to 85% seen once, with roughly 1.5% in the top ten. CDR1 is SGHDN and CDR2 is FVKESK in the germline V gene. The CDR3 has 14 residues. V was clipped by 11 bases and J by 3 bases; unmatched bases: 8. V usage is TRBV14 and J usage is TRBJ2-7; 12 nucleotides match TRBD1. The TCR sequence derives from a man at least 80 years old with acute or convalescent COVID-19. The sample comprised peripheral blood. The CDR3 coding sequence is TGTGCCGCGGCAAGGGACAGGGGGCACTACGAGCAGTACGTC. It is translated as CAAARDRGHYEQYV.